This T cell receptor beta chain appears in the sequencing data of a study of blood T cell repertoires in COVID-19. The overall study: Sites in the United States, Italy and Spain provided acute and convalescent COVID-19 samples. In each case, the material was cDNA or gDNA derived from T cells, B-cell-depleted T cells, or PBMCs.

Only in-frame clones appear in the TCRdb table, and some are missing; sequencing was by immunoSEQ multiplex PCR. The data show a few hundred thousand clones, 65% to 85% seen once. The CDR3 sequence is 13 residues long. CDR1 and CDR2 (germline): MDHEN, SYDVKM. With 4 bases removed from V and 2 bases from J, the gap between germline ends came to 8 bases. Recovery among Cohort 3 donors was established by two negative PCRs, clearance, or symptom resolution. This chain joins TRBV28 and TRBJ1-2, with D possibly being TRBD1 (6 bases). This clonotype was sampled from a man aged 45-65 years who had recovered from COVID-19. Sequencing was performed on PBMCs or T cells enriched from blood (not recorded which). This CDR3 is CASSSQGNYGYTF. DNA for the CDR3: TGTGCCAGCAGTTCTCAGGGGAACTATGGCTACACCTTC.